This entry features one T cell receptor beta chain sequence. This clone came up a few times. Which antigen it targets is not known. There are no base qualities to consult, and no much larger clone falls within one base. Whole blood was collected in K2EDTA tubes by collaborating institutions according to the institutions' own protocols. For TCRbeta analysis, collaborators shipped samples in one of three forms: frozen whole blood, isolated PBMCs, or DNA extracted from either of those sample types. Including cysteine and phenylalanine, the CDR3 has 14 amino acids. Only the CDR3 part of the read is kept: 42 bases, read in frame from the first base. CDR1 and CDR2 are drawn from the germline V gene: SGHRS, YFSETQ. Between the V and J ends, shortened by 4 bases and 5 bases respectively, the junction contains 15 bases. The data stem from a study of blood T cell repertoires in COVID-19 (TCRdb year 2020). Context from the whole study: Samples from collaborators originated in the United States, Italy and Spain and spanned both the acute and convalescent phases of COVID-19. The repertoires were released in a freely available public database intended as a resource for research on the immune response to SARS-CoV-2. The samples were drawn from the first 160 participants of the ongoing ImmuneRACE study and from 950 to 1,500 subjects provided by 6 global collaborators. The prospective study material was composed of cDNA or gDNA derived from T cells, B-cell-depleted T cells, or PBMCs. The dataset comprised deeply sampled blood TCRbeta repertoires from subjects exposed to, actively infected with, or recovered from COVID-19. Nearly every sample came with metadata listing a de-identified subject ID, COVID-19 status, age in years and sex. Where available, HLA class I and class II types were taken from metadata supplied by the sample provider and were not determined by assay-based typing.

TCRbeta CDR3 regions were amplified from genomic DNA using the immunoSEQ Assay, a bias-controlled multiplex PCR. Under the source paper's analysis protocol: Within the assay, amplification of reference gene primers was used to estimate how many nucleated cells each sample contained. Sequence reads were collapsed and filtered to measure the absolute abundance of every unique TCRbeta CDR3 rearrangement. For each sample, productive Simpson clonality was calculated as the square root of Simpson's diversity index across productive rearrangements. The table comes from immuneACCESS by way of TCRdb, which keeps in-frame sequences with V and J called. Part of the clones is missing from these tables; in studies checked, under half for an unresolved V gene and the rest for unknown reasons. The D gene and trimming were derived from the DNA, and the V and J assignments and clone size from that table. The sample table lists more than 45,000 clones, approximately 90% of them with a count of one. The ten largest clones represent around 1.5% of the sample.

Results the study describes overall, beyond this receptor: How much clinical and demographic metadata was included differed by source and by participant, and the metadata was provided uncurated.

This sequence uses TRBV5-1 and TRBJ2-5; a confident D gene designation cannot be given. The sequence came from a man between 60 and 75 years old with acute or convalescent COVID-19. Sample: peripheral blood. The sequenced DNA is TGCGCCAGCAGCCTACACATCGGCGGTGAGACCCAGTACTTC. This encodes CASSLHIGGETQYF.